The entry below gives a single TCR beta chain sequence along with its context. This clonotype has just one count. Its specific antigen is unknown. The sample holds no much larger clone one base away, and base qualities are not on file. From cysteine to phenylalanine, the CDR3 is 12 amino acids long. The kept DNA is CDR3 alone, 36 bases in frame from the first base. In the germline V gene, CDR1 corresponds to MDHEN and CDR2 to SYDVKM. V was cut back by 3 bases and J by 9 bases, leaving a gap of 9 bases between them. These data originate in a study of blood T cells in healthy people across ages (dated by TCRdb to the mid-2010s). A note on the overall study: In model experiments, template switching captured about one uniquely barcoded TCR beta cDNA molecule for every two T cells. Donors were grouped into four age groups: young (average 16 years), middle-aged (39), aged (approximately 58) and long-lived (approximately 82). For two donors (one aged 18 to 29 and one aged 80 or older), the study analyzed two additional independent replicas of 1 million unique cDNA reads from the same blood draw. To track age-related changes in TCR beta repertoire diversity, the study relied on deep sequencing normalized with unique cDNA molecular identifiers.

What the authors observed across the whole study: Because the CMV infection status of the donors was unknown, age-related changes in expanded clonotypes may potentially have been confounded. Estimates of total diversity based on one million sequenced T cells were considered lower bounds and underestimates. Compared with the aged group, the long-lived group had more naive CD4+ T cells, fewer expanded clones and increased TCR diversity, suggesting age selection. Observed TCR beta diversity per million T cells fell roughly linearly with age, and a significant reduction was already apparent by age about 43. Conclusive comparison of naive and antigen-experienced compartments was prevented by the profiling of bulk unsorted PBMCs. The percentage of naive T cells measured by flow cytometry correlated strongly with observed TCR beta diversity.

The approximately 40 donors, aged about 6 to 95 years, were systemically healthy Caucasian individuals from Russia. Each donor gave 9 to 10 milliliters of peripheral blood, collected into EDTA-treated Vacutainer tubes. Ficoll-Paque density-gradient centrifugation was used to isolate PBMCs, with at least 7 million per sample. Trizol reagent was used to extract total RNA from PBMCs, with at least 5.5 micrograms per sample. Naive CD45RAhigh/CD27high T cell percentages were measured by flow cytometry on a PBMC aliquot from every donor. The method was 5' RACE. The run used an Illumina HiSeq 2500. A second PCR of 7 to 11 cycles was performed with a sample-barcoded 5' primer and a J-beta primer mix. Each TCR beta cDNA molecule received a unique molecular identifier from a template-switch 5' adaptor carrying 12 random nucleotides. Each sample yielded at least 2.5 million CDR3-containing paired-end reads. First-strand cDNA was synthesized from all RNA with the Mint cDNA synthesis kit, primed by a TRBC-specific oligonucleotide. After uracil-DNA glycosylase treatment, a first 18-cycle PCR used universal primers M1SS and BC2_uni_R on all cDNA. The authors processed their data as follows. For normalization, 1 million high-quality reads were randomly selected from each sample, with every read carrying a distinct molecular identifier. Reads sharing molecular identifiers were discarded rather than binned into consensus sequences. MiTCR, with a Q25 quality threshold and the strictest error-elimination algorithm, was used for CDR3 identification, clonotype clustering and error correction. A nonparametric unseen species model with Euler transformation was used to estimate a lower bound on total TCR beta diversity. TCRdb's own reprocessing of the public reads used fastp at Q25 and MiXCR and kept productive beta chains. Rows with one shared CDR3 protein collapse into an entry with the most common genes and DNA. TCRdb's processing, not the study's, gives the V and J calls here. This sample gives a few hundred thousand distinct CDR3 sequences in total; about 28% of them show up just once. About 3.9% of the sample rests with the top ten.

These data also featured in a second study, about T cells of mothers and their children. The second study reports: Nine systemically healthy Caucasian individuals served as donors, namely three mothers together with their six children. cDNA synthesis used all of the extracted RNA, with approximately 1.4 ug of RNA in each 15 ul reaction. In the second PCR, the M1S primer introduced both the sample barcodes and 2-4 random nucleotides. Each mother yielded over 9.5 million TCR beta CDR3 reads and each child 3 million to 3.5 million reads. Thymic selection shapes the output of TCR recombination in a similar way in related and unrelated pairs, and inherited differences have a minor effect. Normalized repertoire overlap was always found to be slightly, but never significantly, higher in related mother-child pairs than in unrelated mother-child pairs. With a sensitivity of approximately 92 clones per million clonotypes, no persistent microchimeric T cell clones were detected. Deep NGS was used in the study to compare the TCR beta repertoires of mothers and children and to look for features that separate related mother-child pairs from unrelated individuals. Mothers averaged around 43 +/- 4 years of age and children averaged roughly 10 +/- 4 years. After adapter ligation with NEBNext reagents, the libraries were sequenced on Illumina HiSeq 2000 with 100+100 nt paired-end reads. To avoid cross-contamination, the mother libraries and the child libraries were prepared a month apart and sequenced in separate runs. For each donor, somewhere between roughly 500,000 and 2,100,000 distinct TCR beta clonotypes were identified. Naive TCR beta clonotypes were estimated from low-frequency clonotypes matched to each donor's FACS-determined naive share, without sorting.

The sequence derives from a boy aged 2 to 10 in good health. The sequence links TRBV28 to TRBJ2-4, with the identity of the D gene unclear. Sequences were obtained from blood. The CDR3 in this case is CASSFGNLIQYF. The bases are TGTGCCAGCAGTTTCGGCAATCTCATTCAGTACTTC. Outside the CDR3, residues come from the reference TRBV28 and TRBJ2-4 proteins, so the full variable domain is: DVKVTQSSRYLVKRTGEKVFLECVQDMDHENMFWYRQDPGLGLRLIYFSYDVKMKEKGDIPEGYSVSREKKERFSLILESASTNQTSMYLCASSFGNLIQYFGAGTRLSVL.